This TCR beta chain was found in a study of T cells in Graves' hyperthyroidism and ophthalmopathy. General study points: Most clonotypes that expanded in the thyroid above 0.001 also showed up in blood.

This clonotype came up many times. Its antigen is still unknown. V dropped 2 bases and J dropped 7; count of bases not matched to a gene: 8. This CDR3 has 15 amino acids. Researchers amplified the TCR beta CDR3 regions from RNA transcripts. First-round RT-PCR with HTBI primers amplified the TCR CDR3 region. TCRdb reprocessed the multiplex PCR reads with MiXCR, giving one entry per CDR3 protein. In the table there are around 440,000 distinct CDR3 sequences, 15% to 19% of which are singletons. This sequence originates from a woman aged 18-29 years with Graves' hyperthyroidism. The specimen sequenced was blood. This rearrangement joins TRBV12-3 or TRBV12-4 to TRBJ1-5, with 7 bases fitting TRBD1. The CDR3 here is CASSLWGRGDQPQHF. CDR3 nucleotide sequence: TGTGCCAGCAGTTTATGGGGCAGGGGGGACCAGCCCCAGCATTTT.